The clone carrying this T cell receptor beta chain was seen a few times. This sample stems from a study of blood T cell repertoires in COVID-19. Across the study: There were acute and convalescent COVID-19 samples, and they came from the United States, Italy and Spain. In each case, the material was cDNA or gDNA derived from T cells, B-cell-depleted T cells, or PBMCs.

Assay used: immunoSEQ multiplex PCR; TCRdb lists only in-frame clones, some missing. Among about 98,000 clones listed, around 90% were seen once. Germline CDR1 and CDR2: SGHRS and YFSETQ. Trimming cost V 4 bases and J 0 bases; bases outside gene matches: 2. The CDR3 has 15 amino acids. The sequencing sample was made of peripheral blood. This receptor was obtained from a woman aged 45-59 years with COVID-19, enrolled during active disease. V gene TRBV5-1 combines with J gene TRBJ1-2; TRBD1 matches at 11 bases. The CDR3: CASSRTGGTNYGYTF. In nucleotides, the CDR3 is TGCGCCAGCAGCCGGACAGGGGGCACTAACTATGGCTACACCTTC.